The 4 T cell receptor beta chains below come from one sample, sequenced in a study of T-cell memory formation after mild COVID-19. Each CDR3 protein is one row after TCRdb ran MiXCR on the 5' RACE reads. The sample has more than 250,000 distinct CDR3 sequences, 16% seen once. Material: PBMCs or a T cell subset sorted from them (not recorded which). The source is a man between 18 and 29 years old who had mild COVID-19 (a few samples of this study predate the infection). Cell type and time point are not known.

The table lists this clonotype with many counts. The genes are TRBV11-1 and TRBJ2-7, with D perhaps TRBD1 (7 bases). This CDR3 region has 15 residues. Germline CDR1 SGHAT, CDR2 FQDESV (reference sequence). V was pared by 5 bases and J by 4 bases, with 18 bases between. The CDR3: CASSLYSGGKYEQYF. The DNA for the CDR3 is TGTGCCAGCAGCCTCTACTCAGGGGGGAAGTACGAGCAGTACTTC. The variable domain in full, with the rest retrieved from reference TRBV11-1 and TRBJ2-7, is EAEVAQSPRYKITEKSQAVAFWCDPISGHATLYWYRQILGQGPELLVQFQDESVVDDSQLPKDRFSAERLKGVDSTLKIQPAELGDSAMYLCASSLYSGGKYEQYFGPGTRLTVT.

This chain links TRBV6-5 with TRBJ2-7; tentatively, D is TRBD1 or TRBD2 (5 bases each). Between the trimmed V and J ends, which lost 9 bases and 1 base, there was a span of 10 bases. CDR1 and CDR2 (germline): MNHEY, SVGAGI. The CDR3 spans 12 residues. Here the CDR3 reads CASPGRSYEQYV. CDR3 DNA sequence: TGTGCCAGTCCGGGACGGTCCTACGAGCAGTACGTC.

This clonotype was seen a few times. This chain uses TRBV7-9 with TRBJ2-5; 9 bases are shared with TRBD2. The CDR3 runs to 18 residues. Germline CDR1 SEHNR, CDR2 FQNEAQ (reference sequence). With V trimmed by 3 bases and J by 3 bases, 14 bases remained unmatched. The CDR3, as DNA: TGTGCCAGCAGCTTTGCGGGGGGGACCTTTACCCCCGAAGAGACCCAGTACTTC. Its protein is CASSFAGGTFTPEETQYF. The variable domain in full, with the rest retrieved from reference TRBV7-9 and TRBJ2-5, is DTGVSQNPRHKITKRGQNVTFRCDPISEHNRLYWYRQTLGQGPEFLTYFQNEAQLEKSRLLSDRFSAERPKGSFSTLEIQRTEQGDSAMYLCASSFAGGTFTPEETQYFGPGTRLLVL.

The chain joins TRBV25-1 to TRBJ1-2, with D maybe TRBD1 (6 bases). This CDR3 is built from 14 residues. Germline CDR1 and CDR2: MGHDK and SYGVNS. Trimming pared 4 bases from V and 7 bases from J, leaving 16 bases between. This chain's CDR3 is CASSVTGRAAGYTF. CDR3 sequence (DNA): TGTGCCAGCAGTGTCACAGGGAGGGCGGCTGGCTACACCTTC.